This is a list of T cell receptor beta chains from one sample in a study of identical twins. MiXCR, applied by TCRdb to the 5' RACE reads, yields one record per CDR3 protein. The sample yields 300,000 to 400,000 distinct CDR3 sequences, roughly 9% seen once. Sample: naive T cells sorted from blood. The receptor source for this set is a woman in her 50s in good health. Each CDR3 is given without its conserved first and last residue. The order of the fields is V gene, J gene, CDR3 protein.

TRBV4-1	TRBJ2-2	ASSQTRLMNTGELF
TRBV27	TRBJ2-2	ASSADRGSTGELF
TRBV29-1	TRBJ2-5	SVGIGGGETQY
TRBV20-1	TRBJ2-5	SAPTSGMATQY
TRBV6-5	TRBJ2-7	ASSPTRNPIYEQY
TRBV11-2	TRBJ2-2	ASSDLAGTGATGELF
TRBV15	TRBJ2-1	ATSRGGGGVRSNEQF
TRBV5-1	TRBJ2-1	ASSPPVQGLSYNEQF
TRBV7-9	TRBJ2-3	ASQGGNTDTQY
TRBV24-1	TRBJ2-2	ATSDAPRGPVVALF
TRBV5-5	TRBJ1-5	ASSLGLGGNQPQH
TRBV20-1	TRBJ2-3	SASRDSRVDTQY
TRBV3-1	TRBJ1-2	ASSLGAGVNYGYT
TRBV10-2	TRBJ2-3	ASSESRFQQY
TRBV5-1	TRBJ2-7	ASSGSRGAGGPYEQY
TRBV5-1	TRBJ1-1	ASRTRQGSTEAF
TRBV7-9	TRBJ2-3	ASSTSSKTSGGADTQY
TRBV29-1	TRBJ1-3	SGSNSGNTIY
TRBV3-1	TRBJ2-1	ASSQSETGGDEQF
TRBV3-1	TRBJ2-7	ASSPWGRAYEQY
TRBV12-3/TRBV12-4	TRBJ2-1	ASSLRGGTSGILF
TRBV2	TRBJ2-1	ASSDDAGGLNEQF
TRBV12-3/TRBV12-4	TRBJ1-5	ATSGLRQPQH
TRBV5-1	TRBJ2-3	ASRKGLTDTQY
TRBV6-2/TRBV6-3	TRBJ2-2	ATANTGELF
TRBV20-1	TRBJ2-3	SASPTGASTDTQY
TRBV12-3/TRBV12-4	TRBJ2-3	ASRVLAGVADTQY
TRBV4-1	TRBJ2-1	ASSQEPNEQF
TRBV4-1	TRBJ2-1	ASSHGTSGRDEQF
TRBV10-2	TRBJ2-7	ASGNGPAYEQY
TRBV4-1	TRBJ2-3	ASGLVADTQY
TRBV7-6	TRBJ1-1	ASSRSLTAGRQGGNTEAF
TRBV4-1	TRBJ2-7	ASSQDFSASGSYEQY
TRBV12-3/TRBV12-4	TRBJ2-7	ASRQAGAIFREQY
TRBV20-1	TRBJ1-4	SARAQTANEKLF
TRBV10-3	TRBJ1-2	AISESVTGGHYGYT
TRBV18	TRBJ1-5	ASSPRGKIQPQH
TRBV12-3/TRBV12-4	TRBJ1-2	ATKGYGYT
TRBV2	TRBJ1-5	ASSPRQGDQPQH
TRBV20-1	TRBJ2-1	SARGVHNEQF
TRBV5-5	TRBJ2-7	ASSLISGPYEQY
TRBV6-5	TRBJ2-5	ASSQVWGGTQY
TRBV15	TRBJ2-3	ATSPWRAFTDTQY
TRBV5-1	TRBJ2-7	ASSGDGEQY
TRBV7-6	TRBJ2-1	ASSLGVAGTLPYNEQF
TRBV5-1	TRBJ1-2	ASRLETVDYGYT
TRBV20-1	TRBJ2-1	SARDLLKREGYNEQF
TRBV12-3/TRBV12-4	TRBJ1-3	ASRKRSGNTIY